The present T cell receptor beta chain was sequenced within a study of blood T cell repertoires in COVID-19. For the study at large: From the United States, Italy and Spain came samples of acute and convalescent COVID-19. Nucleic acid was either cDNA or gDNA, and it came from T cells, B-cell-depleted T cells, or PBMCs.

In the original analysis: Cell counts per sample came from amplifying reference gene primers. The data were produced by immunoSEQ multiplex PCR, yet TCRdb's version contains in-frame clones alone and is incomplete. V, J and clone size reflect that table, while D and trimming were determined from the DNA. The table shows some 210,000 clones, with around nine tenths occurring only once. The CDR3 has 15 amino acids. Germline V gene sequence: CDR1 LGHNA, CDR2 YSLEER. The V and J ends lost 0 bases and 4 bases respectively, with 12 bases between them. The clonotype originates from a woman aged 40-49 years who had recovered from COVID-19. The specimen was peripheral blood. This chain uses TRBV4-3 with TRBJ1-2; a possible D gene is TRBD1 (5 bases). The CDR3 here is CASSQDRGGSYGYTF. The CDR3 nucleotides are TGCGCCAGCAGCCAAGATAGGGGAGGGAGCTATGGCTACACCTTC.